The entry below gives a single T cell receptor beta chain sequence along with its context. The data stem from a study of blood T cell repertoires in COVID-19. Study-level information: Both acute and convalescent COVID-19 samples were obtained from the United States, Italy and Spain. PBMCs, B-cell-depleted T cells, or T cells provided the cDNA or gDNA that made up the material.

Methods used by the authors: Amplification from reference gene primers served as the basis for estimated nucleated cell counts. This table comes from immunoSEQ multiplex PCR, and its TCRdb copy is limited to in-frame clones, with some not included. V, J and clone size were drawn from that table, and D and trimming were deduced from the DNA. Among 200,000 to 250,000 clones listed, more than 75% were seen once. V gave up 5 bases and J gave up 0 bases, with 11 bases separating them. This CDR3 contains 16 residues. The germline CDR1 and CDR2 sequences are SGHAT and FQNNGV. The clonotype comes from a woman aged 70-85 years with active or convalescent COVID-19. The sample comprised peripheral blood. The J gene is TRBJ1-6, the V gene TRBV11-2; D perhaps matches TRBD1 (5 bases). CDR3 sequence (DNA): TGTGCCAGCAGCGATCAGGGAAGCTCCTATAATTCACCCCTCCACTTT. Protein: CASSDQGSSYNSPLHF.